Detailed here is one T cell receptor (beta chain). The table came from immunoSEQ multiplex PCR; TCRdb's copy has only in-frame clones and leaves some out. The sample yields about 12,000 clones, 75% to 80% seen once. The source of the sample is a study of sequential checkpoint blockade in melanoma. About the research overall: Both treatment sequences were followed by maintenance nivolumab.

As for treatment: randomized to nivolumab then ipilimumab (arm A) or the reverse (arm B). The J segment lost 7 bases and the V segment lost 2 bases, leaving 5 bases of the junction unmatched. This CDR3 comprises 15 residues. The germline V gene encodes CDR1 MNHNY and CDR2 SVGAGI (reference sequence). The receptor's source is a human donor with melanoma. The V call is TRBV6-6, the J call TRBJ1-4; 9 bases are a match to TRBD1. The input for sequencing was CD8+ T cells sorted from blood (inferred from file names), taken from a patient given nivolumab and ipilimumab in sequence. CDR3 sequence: CASSYPGQGSEKLFF. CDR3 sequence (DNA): TGTGCCAGCAGTTACCCGGGACAGGGCAGTGAAAAACTGTTTTTT.